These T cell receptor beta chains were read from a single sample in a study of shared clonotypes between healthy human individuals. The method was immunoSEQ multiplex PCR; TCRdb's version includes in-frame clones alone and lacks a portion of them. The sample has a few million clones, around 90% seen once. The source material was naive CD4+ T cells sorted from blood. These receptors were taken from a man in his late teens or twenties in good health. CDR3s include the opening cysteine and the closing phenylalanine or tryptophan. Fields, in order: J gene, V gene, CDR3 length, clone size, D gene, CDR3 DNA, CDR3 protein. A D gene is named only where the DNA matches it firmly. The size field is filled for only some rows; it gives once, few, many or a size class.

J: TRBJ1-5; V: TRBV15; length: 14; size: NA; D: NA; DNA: TGTGCCACCAGCAGAGTAACCCGGGGGACGCCCCAGCATTTT; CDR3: CATSRVTRGTPQHF
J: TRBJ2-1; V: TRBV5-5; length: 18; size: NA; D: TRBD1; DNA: TGTGCCAGCAGCCCTGGACAGGGCCTCTTCAGCTCCTACAATGAGCAGTTCTTC; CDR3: CASSPGQGLFSSYNEQFF
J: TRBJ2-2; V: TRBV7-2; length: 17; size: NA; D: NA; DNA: TGTGCCAGCAGCCTCTCCGGGTTCACCGCGAACACCGGGGAGCTGTTTTTT; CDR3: CASSLSGFTANTGELFF
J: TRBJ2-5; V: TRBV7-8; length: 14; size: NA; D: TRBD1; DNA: TGTGCCAGCAGCATCGGGACAGTACAAGAGACCCAGTACTTC; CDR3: CASSIGTVQETQYF
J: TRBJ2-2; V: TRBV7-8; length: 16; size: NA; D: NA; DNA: TGTGCCAGCAGCTTAAGTCAGGCGGGATCCACCGGGGAGCTGTTTTTT; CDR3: CASSLSQAGSTGELFF
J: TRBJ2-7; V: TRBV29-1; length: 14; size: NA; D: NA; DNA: TGCAGCGTTATCCCAGTTCCGTCTGTCGGCGAGCAGTACTTC; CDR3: CSVIPVPSVGEQYF
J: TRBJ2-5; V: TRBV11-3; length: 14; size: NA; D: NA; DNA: TGTGCCAGCAGCCCCGCCGGAACCCAAGAGACCCAGTACTTC; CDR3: CASSPAGTQETQYF
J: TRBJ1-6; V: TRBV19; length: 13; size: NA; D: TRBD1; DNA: TGTGCCAGTAGTCCCGACAGGGGTTCACCCCTCCACTTT; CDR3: CASSPDRGSPLHF
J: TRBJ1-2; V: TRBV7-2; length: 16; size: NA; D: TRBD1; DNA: TGTGCCAGCAGCTTCCCACCGGGACAGAAGTATCATGGCTACACCTTC; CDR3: CASSFPPGQKYHGYTF
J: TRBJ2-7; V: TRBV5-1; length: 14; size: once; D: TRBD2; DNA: TGCGCCAGCAGCTTCTCGGGGGGGAAGGACGAGCAGTACTTC; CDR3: CASSFSGGKDEQYF
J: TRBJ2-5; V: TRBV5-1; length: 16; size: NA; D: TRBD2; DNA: TGCGCCAGCAGCTTGAGGTCGGGGGGATACCAAGAGACCCAGTACTTC; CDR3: CASSLRSGGYQETQYF
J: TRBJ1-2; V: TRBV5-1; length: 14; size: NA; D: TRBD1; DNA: TGCGCCAGCAGCGCCGACAGGGGGCGTTATGGCTACACCTTC; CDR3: CASSADRGRYGYTF
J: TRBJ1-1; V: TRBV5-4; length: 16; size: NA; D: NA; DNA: TGTGCCAGCAGCCGGAGTCTTTCTAGTCTAAACACTGAAGCTTTCTTT; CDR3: CASSRSLSSLNTEAFF
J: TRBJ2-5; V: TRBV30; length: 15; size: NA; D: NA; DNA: TGTGCCTGGAGTCCCCATCCAGGGGTAGGAGAGACCCAGTACTTC; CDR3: CAWSPHPGVGETQYF
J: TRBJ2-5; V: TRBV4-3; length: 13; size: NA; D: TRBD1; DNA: TGCGCCAGCAGCCAAGGTCTACAGGGGGCCCAGTACTTC; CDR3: CASSQGLQGAQYF
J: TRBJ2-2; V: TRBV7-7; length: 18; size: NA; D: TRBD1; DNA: TGTGCTAGCAGTCAGGCCCCCCCCGGGACAGGGTCGTCCGGGGAGCTGTTTTTT; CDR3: CASSQAPPGTGSSGELFF
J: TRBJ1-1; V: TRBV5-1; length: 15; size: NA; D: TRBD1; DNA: TGCGCCAGCAGCTTGGTAGGGGACAGGGGAACTGAAGCTTTCTTT; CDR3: CASSLVGDRGTEAFF
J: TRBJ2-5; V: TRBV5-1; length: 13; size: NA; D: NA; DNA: TGCGCCAGCAGCTTGCTGCCTTGGGAGACCCAGTACTTC; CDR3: CASSLLPWETQYF
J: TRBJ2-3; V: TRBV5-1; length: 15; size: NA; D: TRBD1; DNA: TGCGCCAGCAGCAGGGGACAGGGGGACGCAGATACGCAGTATTTT; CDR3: CASSRGQGDADTQYF
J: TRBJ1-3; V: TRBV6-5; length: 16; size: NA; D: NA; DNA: TGTGCCAGCAGTTCGGCAAGGCCCGTTGCTGGAAACACCATATATTTT; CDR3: CASSSARPVAGNTIYF
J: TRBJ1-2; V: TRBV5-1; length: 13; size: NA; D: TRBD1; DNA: TGCGCCAGCAGCATCAGGGGGCAAGTTGGCTACACCTTC; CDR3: CASSIRGQVGYTF
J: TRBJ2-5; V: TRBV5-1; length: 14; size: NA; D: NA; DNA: TGCGCCAGCAGCCGGGACACCCCGAGGGGGACCCAGTACTTC; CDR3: CASSRDTPRGTQYF
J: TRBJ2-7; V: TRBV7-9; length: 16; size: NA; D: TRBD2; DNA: TGTGCCAGCAGCTTGGCCCGCCCGGGGGGTACGACCGAGCAGTACTTC; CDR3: CASSLARPGGTTEQYF
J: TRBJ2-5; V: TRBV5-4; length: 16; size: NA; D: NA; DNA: TGTGCCAGCAGCTTGGTCGGGGCATCCCCCCAAGAGACCCAGTACTTC; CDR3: CASSLVGASPQETQYF
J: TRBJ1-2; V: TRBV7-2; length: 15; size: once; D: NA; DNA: TGTGCCAGCAGCTTAATGGAGTTGGGAAACTATGGCTACACCTTC; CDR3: CASSLMELGNYGYTF
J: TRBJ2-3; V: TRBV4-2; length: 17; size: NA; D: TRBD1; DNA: TGTGCCAGCAGCCAAGAAGGAACAGGGGAACACACAGATACGCAGTATTTT; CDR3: CASSQEGTGEHTDTQYF
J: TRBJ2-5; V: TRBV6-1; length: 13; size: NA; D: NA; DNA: TGTGCCAGCAGGAGGGTGGGTTGGGAGACCCAGTACTTC; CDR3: CASRRVGWETQYF
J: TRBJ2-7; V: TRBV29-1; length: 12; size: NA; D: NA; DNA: TGCAGCGGGGGGCCCCCCTGCTACGAGCAGTACTTC; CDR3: CSGGPPCYEQYF
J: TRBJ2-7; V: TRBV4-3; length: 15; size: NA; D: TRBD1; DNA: TGCGCCAGCAGCCAAGGGACAGGCAATACCTACGAGCAGTACTTC; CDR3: CASSQGTGNTYEQYF
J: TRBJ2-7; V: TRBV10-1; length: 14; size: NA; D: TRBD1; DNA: TGCGCCAGCAGTGAGGGCAGGGGGCCCTACGAGCAGTACTTC; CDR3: CASSEGRGPYEQYF
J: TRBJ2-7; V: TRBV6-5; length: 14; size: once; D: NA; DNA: TGTGCCAGCACTCCAGGGTCCCCACCCCACGAGCAGTACTTC; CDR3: CASTPGSPPHEQYF
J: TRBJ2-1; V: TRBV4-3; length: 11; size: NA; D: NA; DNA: TGCGCCAGCAGCCAGGGTAATGAGCAGTTCTTC; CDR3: CASSQGNEQFF
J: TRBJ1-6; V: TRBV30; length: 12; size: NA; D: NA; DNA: TGTGCCTGGACCCGTGGTAATTCACCCCTCCACTTT; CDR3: CAWTRGNSPLHF
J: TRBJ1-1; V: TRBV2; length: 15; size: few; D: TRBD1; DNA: TGTGCCAGCAGCAAAGAACAGGGGCTGAACACTGAAGCTTTCTTT; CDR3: CASSKEQGLNTEAFF
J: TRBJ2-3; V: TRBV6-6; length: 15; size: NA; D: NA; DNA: TGTGCCAGCAGTTACCGGTCGGGGCACACAGATACGCAGTATTTT; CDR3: CASSYRSGHTDTQYF
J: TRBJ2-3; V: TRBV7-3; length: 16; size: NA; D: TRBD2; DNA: TGTGCCAGCAGCTTAATAGCTAGCGGGGGCACAGATACGCAGTATTTT; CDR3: CASSLIASGGTDTQYF
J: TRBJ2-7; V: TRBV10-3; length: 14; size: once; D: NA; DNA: TGTGCCATCAGTGTGACAGCCCTATCGGACGAGCAGTACTTC; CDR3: CAISVTALSDEQYF
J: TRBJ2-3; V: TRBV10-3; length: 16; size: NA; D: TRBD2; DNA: TGTGCCATCAGTGAAGGGACTAGCGGGAGTATAGATACGCAGTATTTT; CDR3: CAISEGTSGSIDTQYF
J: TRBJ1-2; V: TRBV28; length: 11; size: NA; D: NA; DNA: TGTGCCAGCAGTTTTAACTTCGGCTACACCTTC; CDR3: CASSFNFGYTF
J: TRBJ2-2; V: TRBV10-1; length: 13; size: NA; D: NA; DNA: TGCGCCAGCTCGTCAAAAAACACCGGGGAGCTGTTTTTT; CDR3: CASSSKNTGELFF
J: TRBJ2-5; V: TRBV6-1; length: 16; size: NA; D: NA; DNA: TGTGCCAGCAGTGACCTCCCCACGGGGTGGCGGGAGACCCAGTACTTC; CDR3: CASSDLPTGWRETQYF
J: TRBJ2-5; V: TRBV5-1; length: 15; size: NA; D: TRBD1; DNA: TGCGCCAGCAGCTCCAGGACAGGGGGCGGAGAGACCCAGTACTTC; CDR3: CASSSRTGGGETQYF
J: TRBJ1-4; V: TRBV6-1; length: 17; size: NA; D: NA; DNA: TGTGCCAGCAGTGAAGTTAGGGGGTCCTGGACTAATGAAAAACTGTTTTTT; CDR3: CASSEVRGSWTNEKLFF
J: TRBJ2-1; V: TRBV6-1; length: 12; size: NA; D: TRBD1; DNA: TGTGCCAGCAACAACCCAGGGGGTTCGGAGTTCTTC; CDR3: CASNNPGGSEFF
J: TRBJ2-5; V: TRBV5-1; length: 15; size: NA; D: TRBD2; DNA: TGCGCCAGCAGCCTGGGACTAGCGGATCAAGAGACCCAGTACTTC; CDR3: CASSLGLADQETQYF